The 8 T cell receptor beta chains below come from one sample, sequenced in a study of regulatory T cells in long-lasting Graves disease. Regarding time point: persistent/refractory GD, antithyroid drugs over 5 years with positive TRAb. Researchers made the TCR library from RNA that was extracted from PBMCs. According to the study, TCR beta libraries were built with iRepertoire HTBI primers and CDR3-region Arm-PCR. TCRdb reanalysed the multiplex PCR reads using MiXCR and keeps one entry per CDR3 protein. The repertoire holds roughly 450,000 distinct CDR3 sequences, with less than 25% as singletons. Sequenced material: peripheral blood mononuclear cells (PBMCs), taken when the disease was refractory, from a patient treated with antithyroid drugs. These receptors were taken from a female donor with Graves disease.

This rearrangement joins TRBV28 to TRBJ2-1; D gene uncertain. V lost 6 bases and J lost 3, with 12 bases in between. The CDR3 consists of 14 residues. The germline V gene has CDR1 MDHEN and CDR2 SYDVKM. The DNA for the CDR3 is TGTGCCAGCAGCAACGACCCGGGCTACAATGAGCAGTTCTTC. This codes for CASSNDPGYNEQFF.

This clonotype came up once. The genes are TRBV9 and TRBJ1-6, with a weak D call TRBD1 (5 bases). CDR3 length: 15 residues. Per germline, CDR1 SGDLS and CDR2 YYNGEE. Trimming removed 1 base from V and 7 bases from J, with 12 bases in between. CDR3 nucleotide sequence: TGTGCCAGCAGCGTATCCGGGACGGTAAATTCACCCCTCCACTTT. Protein: CASSVSGTVNSPLHF. Full variable domain (outside the CDR3, taken from reference TRBV9 and TRBJ1-6): DSGVTQTPKHLITATGQRVTLRCSPRSGDLSVYWYQQSLDQGLQFLIQYYNGEERAKGNILERFSAQQFPDLHSELNLSSLELGDSALYFCASSVSGTVNSPLHFGNGTRLTVT.

This clonotype was seen at least ten times. The genes are TRBV6-5 and TRBJ2-2; tentative D call: TRBD2 (6 bases). This CDR3 is 18 amino acids long. Trimming took off 0 bases at V and 1 base at J, with 15 bases between the two ends. The germline V gene encodes CDR1 MNHEY and CDR2 SVGAGI. The CDR3 nucleotides read TGTGCCAGCAGTTACTCGATGATGAGTAGCGGGAACACCGGGGAGCTGTTTTTT. This translates into CASSYSMMSSGNTGELFF.

This clonotype was counted ten times or more. The chain carries TRBV5-5 and TRBJ2-7, with TRBD2 matching over 9 bases. J was trimmed by 4 bases and V by 4 bases; bases with no gene match: 15. This CDR3 contains 17 residues. CDR1 is SGHKS, CDR2 YYEKEE, per germline (reference sequence). This chain's CDR3 is CASSPMTSGTNLYEQYF. CDR3 sequence (DNA): TGTGCCAGCAGCCCGATGACTAGCGGAACAAACTTATACGAGCAGTACTTC.

This rearrangement joins TRBV20-1 to TRBJ1-1; D gene uncertain. V lost 0 bases and J 2 bases, leaving 16 bases between the germline ends. Germline V gene data show CDR1 as DFQATT and CDR2 as SNEGSKA (reference sequence). The CDR3 contains 16 residues. CDR3 nucleotides: TGCAGTGCTAGAGATTCAGGCGGTGGGGTAAACACTGAAGCTTTCTTT. It encodes CSARDSGGGVNTEAFF.

This clonotype was counted ten times or more. This chain joins TRBV28 and TRBJ2-3, with 13 bases aligning to TRBD2. Looked up from germline, CDR1 is MDHEN and CDR2 is SYDVKM. The ends lost 6 bases at V and 2 bases at J; junction bases unmatched: 5. This CDR3 spans 16 amino acids. The DNA for the CDR3 is TGTGCCAGCAGGTGGACTAGCGGGAGTGCCACAGATACGCAGTATTTT. Translation: CASRWTSGSATDTQYF.

This clonotype was recorded at least ten times. The J gene is TRBJ1-2, the V gene TRBV5-6; D might be TRBD1 (6 bases). The length of the CDR3 is 12 residues. V shed 4 bases and J shed 7 bases, with 11 bases lying between them. Germline V gene data show CDR1 as SGHDT and CDR2 as YYEEEE. The CDR3 bases are TGTGCCAGCAGCCAGACAGGTGCTGGCTACACCTTC. Translating it yields CASSQTGAGYTF.

There are a few counts of this clonotype. This chain connects TRBV3-1 to TRBJ2-4, with 8 nucleotides matching TRBD1. Germline CDR1 is LGHDT and CDR2 is YNNKEL (reference sequence). The J segment lost 3 bases and the V segment lost 3 bases, leaving 10 bases of the junction unmatched. The CDR3 extends over 17 amino acids. DNA of the CDR3: TGTGCCAGCAGCCAGGGAGGACAGGGCTTGGGCAAAAACATTCAGTACTTC. Protein sequence: CASSQGGQGLGKNIQYF.